This TCR beta chain was retrieved from a study of T cell responses to AZD1222 COVID-19 vaccine. Study outcomes and limitations: Only a handful of AZD1222 recipients, more than five in all, had baseline seropositivity. Females made up more of the donors, who were largely white British, and clonal diversity may have come out too low. At 160-218 and 743-854, vaccine-associated CD4 TCRs were dominant, and they spanned spike. Two AZD1222 administrations were followed by greater Spike-specific TCR breadth and depth.

About this clone: Its matching antigen is unknown.

Deletions cut 5 bases from V and 5 bases from J, with 12 bases between. The CDR3 spans 13 residues. Germline values: CDR1 LNHDA, CDR2 SQIVND (reference sequence). TCRdb's table, derived via immunoSEQ multiplex PCR, lists solely in-frame clones and lacks some. The sample holds around 150,000 clones, approximately 88% seen once. Sequencing was performed on peripheral blood, taken on day 0 of MenACWY control vaccination. The receptor's source is an adult in good health. The rearrangement links TRBV19 to TRBJ1-1; a weak D match, TRBD1 (6 bases). CDR3 nucleotide sequence: TGTGCCAGTAGTGCGACAGGTTTAACTGAAGCTTTCTTT. Translating gives CASSATGLTEAFF.